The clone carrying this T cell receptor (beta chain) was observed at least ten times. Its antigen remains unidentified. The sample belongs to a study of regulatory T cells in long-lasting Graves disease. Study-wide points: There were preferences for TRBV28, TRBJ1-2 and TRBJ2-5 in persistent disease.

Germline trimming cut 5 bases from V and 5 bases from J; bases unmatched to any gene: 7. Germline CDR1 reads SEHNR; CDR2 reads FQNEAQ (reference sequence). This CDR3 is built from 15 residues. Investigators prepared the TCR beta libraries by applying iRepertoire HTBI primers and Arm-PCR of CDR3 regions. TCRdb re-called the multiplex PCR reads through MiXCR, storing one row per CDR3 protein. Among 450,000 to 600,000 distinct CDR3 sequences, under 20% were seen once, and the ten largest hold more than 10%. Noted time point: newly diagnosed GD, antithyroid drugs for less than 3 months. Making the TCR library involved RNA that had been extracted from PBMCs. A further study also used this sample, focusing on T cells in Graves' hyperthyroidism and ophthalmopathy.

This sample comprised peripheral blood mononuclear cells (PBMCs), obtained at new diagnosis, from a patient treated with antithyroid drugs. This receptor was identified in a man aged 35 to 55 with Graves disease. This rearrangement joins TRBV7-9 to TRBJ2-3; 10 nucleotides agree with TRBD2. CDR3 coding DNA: TGTGCCAGCAGCCCCGGGCTAGCGGGAGTAGATACGCAGTATTTT. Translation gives CASSPGLAGVDTQYF.